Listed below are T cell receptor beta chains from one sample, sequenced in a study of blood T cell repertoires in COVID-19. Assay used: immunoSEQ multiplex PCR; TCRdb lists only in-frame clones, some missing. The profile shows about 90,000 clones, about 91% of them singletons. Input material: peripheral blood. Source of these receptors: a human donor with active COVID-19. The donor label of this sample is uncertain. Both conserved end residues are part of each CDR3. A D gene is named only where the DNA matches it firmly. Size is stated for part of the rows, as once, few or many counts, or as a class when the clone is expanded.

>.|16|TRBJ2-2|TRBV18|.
TGTGCCAGCTCACCGCGGGCGTTGGGGAACACCGGGGAGCTGTTTTTT
CASSPRALGNTGELFF
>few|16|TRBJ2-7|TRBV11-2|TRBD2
TGTGCCAGCAGCCCCTTGCGTCGGAGCGGGGGCTACGAGCAGTACTTC
CASSPLRRSGGYEQYF
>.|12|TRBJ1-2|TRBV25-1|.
TGTGCCAGCAGCGGACAGCTCTATGGCTACACCTTC
CASSGQLYGYTF
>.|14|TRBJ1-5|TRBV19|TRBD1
TGTGCCAGTATAAGGGGGCCGGGCAATCAGCCCCAGCATTTT
CASIRGPGNQPQHF
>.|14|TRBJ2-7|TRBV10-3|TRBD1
TGTGCCATCAGTTCCGGGACAGGGGCTTACGAGCAGTACTTC
CAISSGTGAYEQYF
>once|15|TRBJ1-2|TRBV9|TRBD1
TGTGCCAGCAGCGCTGAAGGGACAGGGGACTATGGCTACACCTTC
CASSAEGTGDYGYTF
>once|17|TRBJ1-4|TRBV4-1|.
TGCGCCAGCAGCCGGAAAGTCGGGTTGACAGAAAATGAAAAACTGTTTTTT
CASSRKVGLTENEKLFF
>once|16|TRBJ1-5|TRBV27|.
TGTGCCAGCAGTCCCTATGAGGGGCCGGGGGGTCAGCCCCAGCATTTT
CASSPYEGPGGQPQHF
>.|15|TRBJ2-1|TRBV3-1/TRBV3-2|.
TGTGCCAGCAGCCAAGGAGGGAGAGTCTACAATGAGCAGTTCTTC
CASSQGGRVYNEQFF
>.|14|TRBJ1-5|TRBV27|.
TGTGCCAGCAGTGCACCAGGGTACGGACAGCCCCAGCATTTT
CASSAPGYGQPQHF
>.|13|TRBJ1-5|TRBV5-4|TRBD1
TGTGCCAGCAGTTCCGACAGGGATCAGCCCCAGCATTTT
CASSSDRDQPQHF
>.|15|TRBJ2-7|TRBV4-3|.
TGCGCCAGCAGCCCCGGGAAGTCCAGCACCTACGAGCAGTACTTC
CASSPGKSSTYEQYF
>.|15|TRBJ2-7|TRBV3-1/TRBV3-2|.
TGTGCCAGCAGCCAAGGGGCGAGACAAGGGGACGAGCAGTACTTC
CASSQGARQGDEQYF
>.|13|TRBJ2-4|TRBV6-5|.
TGTGCCAGCAGTCTCCTAGGGGAGGCATTTCAGTACTTC
CASSLLGEAFQYF
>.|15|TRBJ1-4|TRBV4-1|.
TGCGCCAGCAGCCACCTACAGGCTCCTAATGAAAAACTGTTTTTT
CASSHLQAPNEKLFF
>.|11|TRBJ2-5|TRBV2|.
TGTGCCAGCAGTGTCGAAGAGACCCAGTACTTC
CASSVEETQYF
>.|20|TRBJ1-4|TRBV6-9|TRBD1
TGTGCCAGCAGTTATTCGAGGGCGACAGGGGATAAGGAGACTAATGAAAAACTGTTTTTT
CASSYSRATGDKETNEKLFF
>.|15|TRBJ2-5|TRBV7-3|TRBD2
TGTGCCAGCAGCCCGCTAGCGGGGGAGGGAGAGACCCAGTACTTC
CASSPLAGEGETQYF
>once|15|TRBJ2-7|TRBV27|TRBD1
TGTGCCAGCAGTTTTCGCCGGGACAGCGGCTACGAGCAGTACTTC
CASSFRRDSGYEQYF
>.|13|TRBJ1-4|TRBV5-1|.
TGCGCCAGTAGTCAGGCAACTAATGAAAAACTGTTTTTT
CASSQATNEKLFF
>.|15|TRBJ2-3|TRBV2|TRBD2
TGTGCCAGCAGAGGGACGGGGGGGCCCACAGATACGCAGTATTTT
CASRGTGGPTDTQYF
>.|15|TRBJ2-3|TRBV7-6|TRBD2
TGTGCCAGCAGCTTAGGGGCGGGGGGGCCAGATACGCAGTATTTT
CASSLGAGGPDTQYF
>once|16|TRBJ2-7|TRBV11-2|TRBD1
TGTGCCAGCAGCCCCACCGGGACAGGGGATCCCTACGAGCAGTACTTC
CASSPTGTGDPYEQYF